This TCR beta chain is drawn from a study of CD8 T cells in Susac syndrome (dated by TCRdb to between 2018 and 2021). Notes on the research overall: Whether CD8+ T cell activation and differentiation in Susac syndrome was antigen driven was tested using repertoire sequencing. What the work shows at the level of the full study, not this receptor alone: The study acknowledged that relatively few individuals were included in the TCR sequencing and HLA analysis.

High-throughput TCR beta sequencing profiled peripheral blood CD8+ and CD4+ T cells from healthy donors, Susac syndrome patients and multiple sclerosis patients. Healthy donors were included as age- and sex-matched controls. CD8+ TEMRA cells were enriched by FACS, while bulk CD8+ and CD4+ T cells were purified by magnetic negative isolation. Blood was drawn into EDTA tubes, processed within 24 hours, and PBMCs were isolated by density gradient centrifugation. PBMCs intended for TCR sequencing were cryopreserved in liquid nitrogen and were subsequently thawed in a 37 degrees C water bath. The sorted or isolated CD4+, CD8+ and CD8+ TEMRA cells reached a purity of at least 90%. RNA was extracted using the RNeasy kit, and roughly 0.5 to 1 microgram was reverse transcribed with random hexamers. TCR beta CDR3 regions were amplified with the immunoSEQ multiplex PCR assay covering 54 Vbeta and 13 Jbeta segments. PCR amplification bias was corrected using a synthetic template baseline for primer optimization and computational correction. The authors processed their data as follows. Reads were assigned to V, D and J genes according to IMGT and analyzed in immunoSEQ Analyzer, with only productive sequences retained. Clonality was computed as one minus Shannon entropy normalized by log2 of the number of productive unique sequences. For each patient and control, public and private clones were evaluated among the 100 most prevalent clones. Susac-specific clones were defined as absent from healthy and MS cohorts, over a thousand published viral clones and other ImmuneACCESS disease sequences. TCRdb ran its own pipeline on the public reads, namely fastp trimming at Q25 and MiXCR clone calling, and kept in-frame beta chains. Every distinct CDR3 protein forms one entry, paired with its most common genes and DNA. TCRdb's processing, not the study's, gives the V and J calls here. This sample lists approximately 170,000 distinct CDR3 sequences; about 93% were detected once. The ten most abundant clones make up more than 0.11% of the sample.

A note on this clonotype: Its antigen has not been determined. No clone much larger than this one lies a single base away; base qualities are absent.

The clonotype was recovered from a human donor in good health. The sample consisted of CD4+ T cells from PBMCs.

The nucleotide sequence is TGCGCCAGCAGCTTGGATGGAGTGTATAGCAATCAGCCCCAGCATTTT. The resulting protein is CASSLDGVYSNQPQHF. The sequence is built from TRBV5-1 and TRBJ1-5, with the D gene uncertain. The CDR3 has 16 amino acids, counting the end cysteine and phenylalanine. This entry keeps only the CDR3 DNA: 48 bases, framed from base 1. The trim is 0 bases for V and 0 bases for J, with a gap of 10 bases between the germline ends. Reading the germline V gene gives CDR1 SGHRS and CDR2 YFSETQ. The full variable domain, completed from the reference TRBV5-1 and TRBJ1-5 proteins outside the CDR3, reads KAGVTQTPRYLIKTRGQQVTLSCSPISGHRSVSWYQQTPGQGLQFLFEYFSETQRNKGNFPGRFSGRQFSNSRSEMNVSTLELGDSALYLCASSLDGVYSNQPQHFGDGTRLSIL.